A single sample gave rise to the 24 T cell receptor beta chains below, sequenced in a study of cytomegalovirus exposure and HLA in healthy donors. Amplification used 60 Vbeta primers and 13 Jbeta primers. Repertoires were generated with immunoSEQ multiplex PCR, while TCRdb's copy carries only in-frame clones and drops some. The profile shows over 100,000 clones, 73% of them singletons. Sequenced input: PBMCs. The source is a man aged 40-49 years in good health and CMV-seronegative.

The genes are TRBV7-9 and TRBJ2-3; TRBD1 is a possible D gene (6 bases). The CDR3 has 14 residues. In germline, CDR1 is SEHNR, CDR2 FQNEAQ (reference sequence). V dropped 1 base and J dropped 8 bases, with 13 bases sitting between them. This CDR3 is CASSLEQGRGTQYF. The CDR3 DNA reads TGTGCCAGCAGCTTAGAACAGGGACGTGGTACGCAGTATTTT.

This clone was recorded a few times. This chain uses TRBV7-3 with TRBJ2-7; 13 nucleotides match TRBD2. Germline V lookup: CDR1 SGHTA, CDR2 FQGTGA. The CDR3 consists of 17 residues. Unmatched junction bases numbered 8, after V lost 4 bases and J lost 2 bases. The CDR3 here is CASSSPGLAGQTYEQYF. CDR3 bases: TGTGCCAGCAGCTCACCGGGACTAGCGGGGCAGACCTACGAGCAGTACTTC.

The V gene is TRBV6-1, the J gene TRBJ1-5; no clear D. Trimming took off 4 bases at V and 7 bases at J, with 17 bases between the two ends. The CDR3 runs to 15 residues. Germline V gene data show CDR1 as MNHNS and CDR2 as SASEGT. CDR3: CASSVDGNREQPQHF. DNA of the CDR3: TGTGCCAGCAGTGTGGATGGGAACCGGGAACAGCCCCAGCATTTT.

CDR3 nucleotides: TGTGCCAGCAGCGAGTGGGCAGACAACACCGAACCTTTCTTT. Protein: CASSEWADNTEPFF. The chain links TRBV7-9 to TRBJ1-1; D uncertain. CDR1 is SEHNR and CDR2 is FQNEAQ in the germline V gene (reference sequence). The CDR3 runs 14 residues. The V end lost 5 bases, the J end lost 12 bases, and 22 bases lay between the germline ends.

The chain is built from TRBV9 and TRBJ2-3; TRBD2 matches 8 bases. The CDR3 runs to 16 residues. CDR1 is SGDLS, CDR2 YYNGEE, per germline. After removal of 4 bases from V and 1 base from J, the junction contained 8 bases not matched to a gene. The CDR3: CASSPQRGWGTDTQYF. DNA for the CDR3: TGTGCCAGCAGCCCCCAGCGGGGGTGGGGCACAGATACGCAGTATTTT.

This chain uses TRBV27 with TRBJ2-1, with 10 bases identical to TRBD1. The CDR3 runs 13 residues. Trimming at V came to 8 bases and at J to 4 bases, leaving 2 bases not matched to a gene. CDR1 and CDR2 from the germline V gene are MNHEY and SMNVEV (reference sequence). The CDR3 protein is CASGTGVYNEQFF. CDR3 sequence (DNA): TGTGCCAGCGGGACAGGGGTATACAATGAGCAGTTCTTC.

The chain joins TRBV29-1 to TRBJ1-2; a weak D match, TRBD1 (5 bases). The germline CDR1 and CDR2 sequences are SQVTM and ANQGSEA. This CDR3 spans 14 amino acids. Trimming cost V 1 base and J 8 bases, with 17 bases left between them. The CDR3 loop reads CSVEGGQGGVGYTF. CDR3 nucleotide sequence: TGCAGCGTTGAAGGAGGCCAGGGAGGGGTGGGCTACACCTTC.

The V call is TRBV5-4, the J call TRBJ2-7, with TRBD1 matching over 11 bases. CDR3 size: 15 residues. The germline V gene has CDR1 SGHNT and CDR2 YYREEE (reference sequence). V dropped 3 bases and J dropped 2; count of bases not matched to a gene: 4. CDR3 sequence reads: CASSSGTGGTYEQYF. Here the CDR3 DNA reads TGTGCCAGCAGCTCCGGGACAGGGGGAACCTACGAGCAGTACTTC.

The V gene is TRBV19, the J gene TRBJ2-7; TRBD2 might be the D (5 bases). The CDR3 contains 14 residues. Germline V gene sequence: CDR1 LNHDA, CDR2 SQIVND (reference sequence). The V and J ends lost 9 bases and 3 bases respectively, with 18 bases between them. CDR3 in DNA: TGTGCCAGCAGTCCCTCTGAGGGCGGCTACGAGCAGTACTTC. Protein product: CASSPSEGGYEQYF.

V is TRBV19 and J is TRBJ2-1; the match to TRBD2 covers 10 bases. Trimming took 5 bases from V and 5 from J; bases not matched to a gene: 6. CDR1 is LNHDA and CDR2 is SQIVND in the germline V gene (reference sequence). The CDR3 covers 15 residues. The CDR3 region has the DNA TGTGCCAGTAGTCTCCAGCGGGGGGGGAACAATGAGCAGTTCTTC. Residues: CASSLQRGGNNEQFF.

This clone has only a few counts. The J gene is TRBJ2-7, the V gene TRBV29-1, with 7 bases identical to TRBD1. The CDR3 has 12 amino acids. Germline values: CDR1 SQVTM, CDR2 ANQGSEA. V trimming: 4 bases; J trimming: 3 bases; junction bases outside the gene matches: 3. CDR3 loop: CSVAQGSYEQYF. As DNA, the CDR3 is TGCAGCGTTGCACAGGGGAGCTACGAGCAGTACTTC.

The genes are TRBV30 and TRBJ1-4, with TRBD1 as a possible D gene (5 bases). The CDR3 contains 12 residues. With 5 bases removed from V and 2 bases from J, the gap between germline ends came to 6 bases. The germline V gene has CDR1 GTSNPN and CDR2 SVGIG (reference sequence). DNA for the CDR3: TGTGCCTGGCGGGGGACTAATGAAAAACTGTTTTTT. Translation: CAWRGTNEKLFF.

V is TRBV9 and J is TRBJ1-6; D unresolved. Germline CDR1 reads SGDLS; CDR2 reads YYNGEE. Trimming removed 0 bases at V and 6 bases at J, with 16 bases between. The CDR3 sequence is 17 residues long. The DNA for the CDR3 is TGTGCCAGCAGCGTAGCTACTTTGAGGCCTCGTAATTCACCCCTCCACTTT. It specifies CASSVATLRPRNSPLHF.

This clone was counted only a few times. V and J are TRBV4-3 and TRBJ2-7, with D tentatively TRBD2 (6 bases). Germline CDR1 LGHNA, CDR2 YSLEER. The CDR3 runs 14 residues. The V end was cut by 1 base, the J end by 0 bases, with 7 bases between. CDR3 residues: CASSQGRGSYEQYF. The CDR3 DNA reads as TGCGCCAGCAGCCAAGGGAGGGGCTCCTACGAGCAGTACTTC.

The chain carries TRBV27 and TRBJ2-7; 7 bases map to TRBD1. Trimming at V came to 3 bases and at J to 4 bases, leaving 12 bases not matched to a gene. The CDR3 is made up of 16 amino acids. Germline V gene sequence: CDR1 MNHEY, CDR2 SMNVEV (reference sequence). The CDR3 region has the DNA TGTGCCAGCAGTTTCATCGGAGACAGGGTAGGATACGAGCAGTACTTC. Its protein is CASSFIGDRVGYEQYF.

The chain has TRBV2 and TRBJ2-3, with 12 nucleotides matching TRBD2. Trimming at V came to 10 bases and at J to 2 bases, leaving 7 bases not matched to a gene. Germline V gene data show CDR1 as SNHLY and CDR2 as FYNNEI. This CDR3 is built from 15 residues. This chain's CDR3 is CANELAGGSTDTQYF. CDR3 nucleotides: TGTGCCAACGAACTAGCGGGGGGATCCACAGATACGCAGTATTTT.

CDR3: CASSLGGTSTDTQYF. In DNA form, the CDR3 reads TGCGCCAGCAGCTTGGGGGGGACTAGCACAGATACGCAGTATTTT. The chain is built from TRBV5-1 and TRBJ2-3, with D possibly matching TRBD2 (6 bases). CDR3 size: 15 residues. Germline V gene data show CDR1 as SGHRS and CDR2 as YFSETQ. Trimming left V 0 bases short and J 0 bases short, with 8 bases between.

The chain links TRBV9 to TRBJ1-1, with D possibly matching TRBD1 (6 bases). CDR1 is SGDLS, CDR2 YYNGEE, per germline. Trimming removed 0 bases at V and 1 base at J, with 16 bases between. This CDR3 comprises 17 residues. For the CDR3, the DNA is TGTGCCAGCAGCGTAGGAGGGGGGGCCGGCGGGAACACTGAAGCTTTCTTT. This encodes CASSVGGGAGGNTEAFF.

V gene TRBV4-3 combines with J gene TRBJ2-2; 7 bases are shared with TRBD2. Per the germline V gene, CDR1 is LGHNA and CDR2 is YSLEER. Germline trimming cut 4 bases from V and 2 bases from J; bases unmatched to any gene: 7. This CDR3 has 16 amino acids. The CDR3 nucleotides read TGCGCCAGCAGCCCTTACCTAGCGGATAACACCGGGGAGCTGTTTTTT. Its translation: CASSPYLADNTGELFF.

This clone was counted a few times. This chain links TRBV6-6 with TRBJ2-7; D ambiguous. In germline, CDR1 is MNHNY, CDR2 SVGAGI (reference sequence). The CDR3 extends over 14 amino acids. Trimming took 6 bases from V and 0 from J, leaving 12 bases between them. CDR3 residues: CASRASQNSYEQYF. In DNA form, the CDR3 reads TGTGCCAGCAGAGCAAGCCAAAACTCCTACGAGCAGTACTTC.

The gene calls are TRBV27 and TRBJ2-7; 9 nucleotides align to TRBD1. Germline V gives CDR1 MNHEY, CDR2 SMNVEV (reference sequence). This CDR3 has 14 residues. V was clipped by 7 bases and J by 6 bases; unmatched bases: 10. CDR3 DNA: TGTGCCAGCACCTCACCGGGACAGGGCGCCGAGCAGTACTTC. This codes for CASTSPGQGAEQYF.

The genes are TRBV21-1 and TRBJ2-7; the table names TRBD1, a call not compared with the DNA. TRBV21-1 is assigned pseudogene status. The CDR3 covers 12 residues. CDR3 region: CASSKAGATRNF. In nucleotides, the CDR3 is TGTGCCAGCAGCAAAGCTGGGGCCACGAGGAACTTC.

The V and J genes are TRBV6-5 and TRBJ1-5; D is possibly TRBD1 (6 bases). CDR3 length: 14 residues. Per germline, CDR1 MNHEY and CDR2 SVGAGI. V gave up 5 bases and J gave up 3 bases, with 11 bases separating them. CDR3 sequence (DNA): TGTGCCAGCAGTCTCAGGGGTGTCAATCAGCCCCAGCATTTT. This codes for CASSLRGVNQPQHF.

This sequence joins TRBV6-5 and TRBJ1-2; possible D gene TRBD1, 5 bases. Between the trimmed V and J ends, which lost 5 bases and 2 bases, there was a span of 6 bases. This CDR3 has 12 amino acids. Per germline, CDR1 MNHEY and CDR2 SVGAGI. The CDR3 is CASSRGNYGYTF. In nucleotides, the CDR3 is TGTGCCAGCAGTCGGGGGAACTATGGCTACACCTTC.